The next 15 T cell receptor beta chains were all read from a single sample in a study of identical twins. Using its own MiXCR run on the 5' RACE reads, TCRdb lists one record per CDR3 protein. The sample gives about 700,000 distinct CDR3 sequences, roughly 6% of which show up once; 1.5% to 2% is in the top ten. The sequencing sample was made of naive T cells sorted from blood. These receptor sequences come from a young man in good health.

The table lists this clonotype with many counts. The chain combines TRBV6-5 with TRBJ2-3; D gene ambiguous. Germline assignment: CDR1 MNHEY and CDR2 SVGAGI. V was trimmed by 4 bases and J by 0 bases, leaving 11 bases between them. The length of the CDR3 is 15 residues. The CDR3 bases are TGTGCCAGCAGTTTTACATTGCTTAGCACAGATACGCAGTATTTT. Its protein is CASSFTLLSTDTQYF.

This clonotype was detected ten times or more. CDR3 nucleotides: TGTGCCAGCAGCAACGCGGACAGACACCTGTACCAAGAGACCCAGTACTTC. Residues: CASSNADRHLYQETQYF. The chain uses TRBV21-1 and TRBJ2-5; TRBD1 reflects the table's D call only, with no check against the DNA. TRBV21-1 is tagged as a pseudogene. This CDR3 contains 17 residues.

At least ten counts were recorded for this clonotype. CDR3 in DNA: TGTGCCAGCACAGATTTGAACACTGAAGCTTTCTTT. As protein: CASTDLNTEAFF. The chain is built from TRBV28 and TRBJ1-1; D ambiguous. The V gene lost 7 bases and the J gene lost 0 bases, with 6 bases spanning the gap. Germline CDR1 and CDR2: MDHEN and SYDVKM. The CDR3 consists of 12 residues.

This rearrangement joins TRBV7-9 to TRBJ1-1; no definite D call. The length of the CDR3 is 15 residues. CDR1 is SEHNR and CDR2 is FQNEAQ in the germline V gene (reference sequence). Trimming took 0 bases from V and 6 from J, leaving 14 bases between them. CDR3 in DNA: TGTGCCAGCAGCTTAGCGTCCGGCCGGGTGGCTGAAGCTTTCTTT. The encoded protein is CASSLASGRVAEAFF. Looking up the rest from reference TRBV7-9 and TRBJ1-1 gives the full variable domain: DTGVSQNPRHKITKRGQNVTFRCDPISEHNRLYWYRQTLGQGPEFLTYFQNEAQLEKSRLLSDRFSAERPKGSFSTLEIQRTEQGDSAMYLCASSLASGRVAEAFFGQGTRLTVV.

This clonotype was counted many times. The chain carries TRBV25-1 and TRBJ2-1; 9 bases fit TRBD1. The germline gives CDR1 MGHDK, CDR2 SYGVNS. V shed 8 bases and J 8 bases; nucleotides not matched to a gene: 7. The CDR3 spans 13 residues. The CDR3 protein is CASRTGDPHEQFF. CDR3 nucleotide sequence: TGTGCCAGCCGGACAGGGGACCCCCATGAGCAGTTCTTC.

The chain couples TRBV5-1 to TRBJ2-7; 7 bases match TRBD1. The CDR3 spans 15 residues. Unmatched junction bases numbered 7, after V lost 4 bases and J lost 0 bases. CDR1 and CDR2 (germline): SGHRS, YFSETQ. CDR3 DNA: TGCGCCAGCAGCCGTACGGCAGGGGGCTCCTACGAGCAGTACGTC. As protein: CASSRTAGGSYEQYV.

This clonotype was seen repeatedly, ten times or more. The chain combines TRBV7-8 with TRBJ1-2, with a tentative D call TRBD1 (6 bases). CDR1 SGHVS and CDR2 FQNEAQ come from the germline V gene. Trimming pared 1 base from V and 4 bases from J, leaving 16 bases between. The CDR3 runs 16 residues. Here the CDR3 reads CASSLERQAGPYGYTF. CDR3 sequence (DNA): TGTGCCAGCAGCTTAGAGAGACAGGCCGGGCCCTATGGCTACACCTTC. The variable domain in full, with the rest retrieved from reference TRBV7-8 and TRBJ1-2, is GAGVSQSPRYKVAKRGQDVALRCDPISGHVSLFWYQQALGQGPEFLTYFQNEAQLDKSGLPSDRFFAERPEGSVSTLKIQRTQQEDSAVYLCASSLERQAGPYGYTFGSGTRLTVV.

This clonotype was observed a handful of times. This chain uses TRBV10-3 with TRBJ2-7; a possible D gene is TRBD2 (6 bases). V lost 3 bases, J lost 5 bases, and 17 bases lay in between. The V gene's germline CDR1 is ENHRY and CDR2 SYGVKD. CDR3 length: 15 amino acids. The CDR3 coding sequence is TGTGCCATCAGTGAAATACCCGGGAGACCGAACGAGCAGTACGTC. It specifies CAISEIPGRPNEQYV.

This clonotype has a count of ten or more. The CDR3 DNA follows: TGTGCCAGCAGCTTGGAGAGGGGGCCCACTGAAGCTTTCTTT. Protein sequence: CASSLERGPTEAFF. This sequence joins TRBV5-4 and TRBJ1-1; TRBD1 matches 7 bases. The CDR3 length is 14 residues. The V and J ends lost 0 bases and 4 bases, in that order; junction bases with no gene match: 3. The germline V gene encodes CDR1 SGHNT and CDR2 YYREEE (reference sequence).

This clonotype appeared many times. The chain couples TRBV5-5 to TRBJ2-7; 11 bases align to TRBD1. The CDR3 is 17 amino acids. Germline CDR1 and CDR2: SGHKS and YYEKEE (reference sequence). The ends lost 0 bases at V and 5 bases at J; junction bases unmatched: 10. In DNA, the CDR3 is TGTGCCAGCAGCTTGGTATTCCGGACAGGGGGCTTGGACGAGCAGTACTTC. Its protein is CASSLVFRTGGLDEQYF. The variable domain in full, completed from reference TRBV5-5 and TRBJ2-7, reads DAGVTQSPTHLIKTRGQQVTLRCSPISGHKSVSWYQQVLGQGPQFIFQYYEKEERGRGNFPDRFSARQFPNYSSELNVNALLLGDSALYLCASSLVFRTGGLDEQYFGPGTRLTVT.

This clonotype was seen ten or more times. V is TRBV4-1 and J is TRBJ2-5, with TRBD1 identical over 8 bases. There are 14 residues in the CDR3. J lost 5 bases, V lost 4 bases, and 6 bases had no gene match. Germline V gene lookup returns CDR1 MGHRA and CDR2 YSYEKL. The CDR3 here is CASSLQGAWETQYF. CDR3 DNA: TGCGCCAGCAGCCTTCAGGGGGCATGGGAGACCCAGTACTTC.

This clonotype showed up many times. The V gene is TRBV28, the J gene TRBJ1-6, with 8 bases that match TRBD1. Per germline, CDR1 MDHEN and CDR2 SYDVKM. The V gene end was trimmed by 6 bases and the J gene end by 10 bases; junction bases not matched to a gene: 11. The CDR3 is made up of 15 amino acids. The CDR3, as DNA: TGTGCCAGCAGACCTTCCGGACAGGGCCACTCACCCCTCCACTTT. Amino acids: CASRPSGQGHSPLHF.

This clonotype has a count of ten or more. The V call is TRBV11-2, the J call TRBJ1-1; weak D call: TRBD1 (6 bases). Trimming stripped 4 bases from V and 1 base from J, with 16 bases between. CDR1 is SGHAT and CDR2 is FQNNGV in the germline V gene. The CDR3 totals 16 residues. CDR3 sequence: CASSSPFSTGNTEAFF. The CDR3 nucleotides read TGTGCCAGCAGCTCACCTTTCTCGACAGGGAACACTGAAGCTTTCTTT.

This clonotype was found a few times. This rearrangement joins TRBV5-1 to TRBJ1-4; D is ambiguous. Germline assignment: CDR1 SGHRS and CDR2 YFSETQ. Trimming stripped 0 bases from V and 0 bases from J, with 9 bases between. The CDR3 extends over 16 amino acids. CDR3 DNA: TGCGCCAGCAGCTTGGGGCCAGATGCAACTAATGAAAAACTGTTTTTT. Translating it yields CASSLGPDATNEKLFF.

The sample holds a few counts of this clonotype. This sequence joins TRBV30 and TRBJ1-6; a weak D match, TRBD1 (5 bases). CDR3 length: 14 amino acids. Trimming took 5 bases from V and 10 from J, leaving 18 bases between them. CDR1 GTSNPN and CDR2 SVGIG come from the germline V gene (reference sequence). The CDR3 DNA follows: TGTGCCTGGGAAACCGGGGGGTCTAAGTCACCCCTCCACTTT. Translation gives CAWETGGSKSPLHF.